In its sample, the clone carrying this T cell receptor (beta chain) was seen once. Antigen specificity is unknown. These data originate in a study of cytomegalovirus exposure and HLA in healthy donors. Across the whole study: A previous analysis identified around 120 million unique TCR beta sequences derived from 180 million or so T cells.

General study findings and limits: Common viral pathogens seemed, in a later analysis, to connect with several of the most significant clusters. Most TCR sequences showed up rarely, but some public TCRs showed up in many donors.

Use of 60 Vbeta and 13 Jbeta primers characterized the PCR. Generated by immunoSEQ multiplex PCR, the TCRdb table keeps only in-frame clones and is missing some. The table shows about 120,000 clones, with about 80% occurring only once. Germline CDR1 and CDR2: SQVTM and ANQGSEA. With 0 bases removed from V and 0 bases from J, the gap between germline ends came to 23 bases. The CDR3 runs 19 residues. The gene calls are TRBV29-1 and TRBJ1-2; D is perhaps TRBD1 (5 bases). Sequenced material: PBMCs. The origin of this receptor is a woman under 30 in good health and CMV-seronegative. The CDR3 loop reads CSVEDIPNTSQGTNYGYTF. The CDR3 DNA follows: TGCAGCGTTGAAGATATACCCAATACAAGTCAGGGAACTAACTATGGCTACACCTTC.